Listed below are T cell receptor beta chains from one sample, sequenced in a study of blood T cell repertoires in COVID-19. The method was immunoSEQ multiplex PCR; TCRdb's version includes in-frame clones alone and lacks a portion of them. Of roughly 670,000 clones in the sample, around 89% were seen once. The sequenced sample was peripheral blood. The receptors were sampled from a woman between 18 and 29 years old with acute or convalescent COVID-19. Both conserved end residues are part of each CDR3. The D gene is left open where the match is weak. Part of the rows lack a size; the others show once, few, many or a class for expanded clones.

v_call	j_call	clone_size	d_call	cdr3_aa	cdr3_nt
TRBV13	TRBJ1-2	-	-	CASSLDMTRNYGYTF	TGTGCCAGCAGCTTAGATATGACACGGAACTATGGCTACACCTTC
TRBV19	TRBJ1-4	once	-	CASSIDPDKPTTNEKLFF	TGTGCCAGTAGTATAGATCCGGACAAACCCACAACTAATGAAAAACTGTTTTTT
TRBV12-2	TRBJ2-2	-	-	CASRLRFSGAGELFF	TGTGCAAGTCGCTTAAGGTTTAGCGGGGCCGGGGAGCTGTTTTTT
TRBV5-6	TRBJ2-1	-	-	CASSWAGTSNEQFF	TGTGCCAGCAGCTGGGCGGGAACTAGCAATGAGCAGTTCTTC
TRBV2	TRBJ1-6	-	TRBD1	CASSPQGANSPLHF	TGTGCCAGCAGCCCTCAGGGGGCAAATTCACCCCTCCACTTT
TRBV3-1/TRBV3-2	TRBJ2-3	-	TRBD2	CASSQAFAGGFTDTQYF	TGTGCCAGCAGCCAAGCTTTTGCGGGGGGCTTCACAGATACGCAGTATTTT
TRBV6-6	TRBJ2-5	-	TRBD2	CASSHRGGTGETQYF	TGTGCCAGCAGTCATCGGGGGGGAACGGGAGAGACCCAGTACTTC
TRBV5-6	TRBJ1-1	-	-	CASTLVTQNTEAFF	TGTGCCAGCACCCTCGTGACACAGAACACTGAAGCTTTCTTT
TRBV7-2	TRBJ2-7	-	TRBD1	CASTRAGGYEQYF	TGTGCCAGCACCCGGGCAGGGGGCTACGAGCAGTACTTC
TRBV29-1	TRBJ1-1	-	TRBD1	CSHKGQGEAFF	TGCAGCCACAAGGGACAGGGGGAAGCTTTCTTT
TRBV7-6	TRBJ2-2	-	-	CASTSGTNTGELFF	TGTGCCAGCACATCCGGGACTAACACCGGGGAGCTGTTTTTT
TRBV2	TRBJ2-5	-	TRBD1	CASSEVGQGLGETQYF	TGTGCCAGCAGTGAAGTCGGACAGGGGTTAGGCGAGACCCAGTACTTC
TRBV19	TRBJ1-1	-	-	CASSIFDKISTEAFF	TGTGCCAGTAGTATATTCGACAAAATAAGCACTGAAGCTTTCTTT
TRBV11-2	TRBJ2-7	-	TRBD1	CASSLLGERRTGGHEQYF	TGTGCCAGCAGCCTGTTGGGGGAAAGGCGGACAGGGGGGCACGAGCAGTACTTC
TRBV24-1	TRBJ1-1	-	TRBD1	CATRQGDEAFF	TGTGCCACCAGACAGGGGGATGAAGCTTTCTTT
TRBV13	TRBJ1-6	-	-	CASSPDINSPLHF	TGTGCCAGCAGCCCCGACATAAATTCACCCCTCCACTTT
TRBV25-1	TRBJ1-6	-	-	CASSGDIAYNSPLHF	TGTGCCAGCAGCGGGGACATTGCCTATAATTCACCCCTCCACTTT
TRBV15	TRBJ2-2	-	-	CATSRGGQNTGELFF	TGTGCCACCAGCAGAGGTGGACAGAACACCGGGGAGCTGTTTTTT
TRBV9	TRBJ2-3	-	-	CASSAEDSTTDTQYF	TGTGCCAGCAGCGCCGAGGACAGCACCACAGATACGCAGTATTTT
TRBV19	TRBJ1-1	-	-	CASSIFRGDAEAFF	TGTGCCAGTAGTATTTTCAGGGGAGACGCTGAAGCTTTCTTT
TRBV5-1	TRBJ2-1	-	TRBD2	CASTRTSGESEQFF	TGCGCCAGCACTAGGACTAGCGGGGAGAGTGAGCAGTTCTTC
TRBV13	TRBJ2-7	-	TRBD1	CASSLGPTGSYEQYF	TGTGCCAGCAGCTTAGGCCCGACAGGGAGCTACGAGCAGTACTTC
TRBV9	TRBJ2-4	-	TRBD2	CASSPREANIQYF	TGTGCCAGCAGCCCCCGGGAGGCGAACATTCAGTACTTC
TRBV29-1	TRBJ2-1	-	-	CSVDVSRESYNEQFF	TGCAGCGTTGATGTTAGCAGAGAGTCCTACAATGAGCAGTTCTTC
TRBV7-2	TRBJ2-7	once	-	CASSLVSPRGAGNEQYF	TGTGCCAGCAGCTTAGTGTCCCCCCGGGGGGCGGGAAACGAGCAGTACTTC
TRBV2	TRBJ2-7	-	TRBD1	CASRDRNIEQYF	TGTGCCAGCAGGGACAGGAATATCGAGCAGTACTTC
TRBV6-1	TRBJ1-4	-	-	CASSEIASAGRGRDEKLFF	TGTGCCAGCAGTGAGATTGCTTCGGCAGGGAGGGGTAGGGATGAAAAACTGTTTTTT
TRBV20-1	TRBJ2-3	-	-	CSVGLTDTQYF	TGCAGTGTCGGACTAACAGATACGCAGTATTTT
TRBV5-1	TRBJ1-1	-	-	CASSGVNTEAFF	TGCGCCAGCAGCGGAGTGAACACTGAAGCTTTCTTT
TRBV3-1/TRBV3-2	TRBJ1-1	-	-	CASRLRGGGGGTEAFF	TGTGCCAGCAGGTTAAGGGGCGGGGGAGGCGGCACTGAAGCTTTCTTT
TRBV10-3	TRBJ1-2	few	-	CAISEGSYGYTF	TGTGCCATCAGTGAGGGGAGCTATGGCTACACCTTC
TRBV13	TRBJ1-3	-	-	CASSLKEQGDTIYF	TGTGCCAGCAGCTTAAAAGAACAGGGAGACACCATATATTTT
TRBV25-1	TRBJ1-1	-	-	CASRGRKGLEAFF	TGTGCCAGCAGAGGACGGAAGGGACTAGAAGCTTTCTTT
TRBV6-4	TRBJ2-2	-	-	CASSPRRQDTGELFF	TGTGCCAGCAGCCCCCGCAGGCAGGACACCGGGGAGCTGTTTTTT
TRBV7-2	TRBJ2-3	-	-	CASSSRTDTQYF	TGTGCCAGCAGCTCCCGGACAGATACGCAGTATTTT
TRBV6-6	TRBJ2-1	once	-	CASMPGLDNEQFF	TGTGCCAGCATGCCGGGGTTGGATAATGAGCAGTTCTTC
TRBV5-1	TRBJ1-2	-	-	CASSLGPLVAF	TGCGCCAGCAGCTTGGGGCCGTTGGTAGCATTC
TRBV28	TRBJ1-3	-	-	CASSSPRDRERRNTIYF	TGTGCCAGCAGTTCCCCACGGGATAGGGAGCGTAGAAACACCATATATTTT
TRBV5-1	TRBJ2-1	-	-	CASSLVGGTYNEQFF	TGCGCCAGCAGCTTGGTGGGGGGTACCTACAATGAGCAGTTCTTC
TRBV24-1	TRBJ2-2	-	TRBD1	CATRRGTGGNTGELFF	TGTGCCACCAGGAGAGGGACAGGGGGCAACACCGGGGAGCTGTTTTTT
TRBV5-1	TRBJ1-1	-	TRBD1	CASSQWTGVMNTEAFF	TGCGCCAGCAGCCAGTGGACAGGGGTAATGAACACTGAAGCTTTCTTT